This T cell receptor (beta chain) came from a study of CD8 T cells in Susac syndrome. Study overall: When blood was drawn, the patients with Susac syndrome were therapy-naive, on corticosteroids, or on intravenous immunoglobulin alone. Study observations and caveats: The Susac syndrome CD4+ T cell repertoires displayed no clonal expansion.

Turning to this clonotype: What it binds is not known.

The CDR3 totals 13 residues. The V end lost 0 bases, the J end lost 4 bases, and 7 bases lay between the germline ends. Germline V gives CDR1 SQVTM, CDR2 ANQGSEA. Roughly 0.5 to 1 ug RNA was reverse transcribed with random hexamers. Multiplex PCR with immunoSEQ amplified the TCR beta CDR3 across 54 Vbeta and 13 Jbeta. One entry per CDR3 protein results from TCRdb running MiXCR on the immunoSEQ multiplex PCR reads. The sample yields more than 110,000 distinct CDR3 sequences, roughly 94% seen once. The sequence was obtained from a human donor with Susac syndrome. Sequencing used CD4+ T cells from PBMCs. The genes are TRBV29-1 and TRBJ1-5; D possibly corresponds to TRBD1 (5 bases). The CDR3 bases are TGCAGCGTTGAAGATGCAGGGAATCAGCCCCAGCATTTT. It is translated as CSVEDAGNQPQHF.